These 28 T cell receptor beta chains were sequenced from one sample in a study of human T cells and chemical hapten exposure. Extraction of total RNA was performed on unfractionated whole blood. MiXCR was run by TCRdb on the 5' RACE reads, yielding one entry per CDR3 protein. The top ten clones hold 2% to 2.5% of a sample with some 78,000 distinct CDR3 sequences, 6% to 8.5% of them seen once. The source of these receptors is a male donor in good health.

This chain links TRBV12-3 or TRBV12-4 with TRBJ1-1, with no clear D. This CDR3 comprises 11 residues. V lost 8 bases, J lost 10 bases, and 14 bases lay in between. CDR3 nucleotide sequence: TGTGCCAGCTACCACCGGGGATCAGCTTTCTTT. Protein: CASYHRGSAFF.

CDR3: CASSPTGRQPQHF. The CDR3 DNA is TGTGCCAGCAGCCCCACAGGGAGGCAGCCCCAGCATTTT. This chain uses TRBV7-2 with TRBJ1-5, with D perhaps matching TRBD1 (6 bases). Germline CDR1 SGHTA, CDR2 FQGNSA. Trimming removed 5 bases at V and 7 bases at J, with 12 bases between. This CDR3 is built from 13 residues.

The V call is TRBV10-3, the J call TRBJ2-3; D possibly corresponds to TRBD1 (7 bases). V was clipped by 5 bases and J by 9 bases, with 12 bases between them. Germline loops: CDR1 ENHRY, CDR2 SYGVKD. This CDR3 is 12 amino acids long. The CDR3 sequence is CAISTRGETQYF. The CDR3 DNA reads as TGTGCCATCAGTACCAGGGGGGAGACGCAGTATTTT.

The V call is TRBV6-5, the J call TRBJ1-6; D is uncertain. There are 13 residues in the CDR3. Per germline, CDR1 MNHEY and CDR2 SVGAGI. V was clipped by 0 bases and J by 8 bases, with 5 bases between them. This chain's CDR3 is CASSYSFDSPLHF. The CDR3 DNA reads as TGTGCCAGCAGTTACTCTTTTGATTCACCCCTCCACTTT.

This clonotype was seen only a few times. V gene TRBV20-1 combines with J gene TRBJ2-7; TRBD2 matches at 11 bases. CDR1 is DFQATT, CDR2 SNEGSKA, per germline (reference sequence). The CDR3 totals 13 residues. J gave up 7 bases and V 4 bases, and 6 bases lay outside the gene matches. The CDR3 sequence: CSATLAGVREQYF. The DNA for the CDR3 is TGCAGTGCTACACTAGCGGGAGTGCGAGAGCAGTACTTC.

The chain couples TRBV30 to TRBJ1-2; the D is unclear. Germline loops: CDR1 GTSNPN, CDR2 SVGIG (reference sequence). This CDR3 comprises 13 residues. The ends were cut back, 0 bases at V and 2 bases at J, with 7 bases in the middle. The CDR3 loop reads CAWSVGSNYGYTF. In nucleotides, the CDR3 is TGTGCCTGGAGTGTTGGATCCAACTATGGCTACACCTTC.

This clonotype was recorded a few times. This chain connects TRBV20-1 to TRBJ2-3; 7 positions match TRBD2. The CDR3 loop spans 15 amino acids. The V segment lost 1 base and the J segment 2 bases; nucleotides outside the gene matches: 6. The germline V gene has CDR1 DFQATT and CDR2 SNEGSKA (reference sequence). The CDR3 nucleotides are TGCAGTGCTAGAGGTCGGGCGGGAGCCACAGATACGCAGTATTTT. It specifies CSARGRAGATDTQYF.

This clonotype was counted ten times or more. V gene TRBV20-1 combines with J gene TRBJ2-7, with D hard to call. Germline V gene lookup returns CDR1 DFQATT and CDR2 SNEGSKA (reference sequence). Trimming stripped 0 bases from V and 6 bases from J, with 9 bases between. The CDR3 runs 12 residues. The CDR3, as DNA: TGCAGTGCTAGAGAAAGAGGTGGCGAGCAGTACTTC. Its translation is CSARERGGEQYF.

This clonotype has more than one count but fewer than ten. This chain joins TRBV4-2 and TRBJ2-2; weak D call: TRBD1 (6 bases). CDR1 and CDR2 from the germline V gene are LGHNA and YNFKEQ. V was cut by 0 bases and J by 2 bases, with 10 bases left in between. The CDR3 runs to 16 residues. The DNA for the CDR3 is TGTGCCAGCAGCCAAGATCCACAGGGTAACACCGGGGAGCTGTTTTTT. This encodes CASSQDPQGNTGELFF.

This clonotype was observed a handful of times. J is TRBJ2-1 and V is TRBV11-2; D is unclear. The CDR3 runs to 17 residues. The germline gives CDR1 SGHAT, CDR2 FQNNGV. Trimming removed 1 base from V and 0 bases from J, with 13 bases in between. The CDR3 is CASSLVRFRSSYNEQFF. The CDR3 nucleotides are TGTGCCAGCAGCTTAGTACGTTTCCGAAGCTCCTACAATGAGCAGTTCTTC.

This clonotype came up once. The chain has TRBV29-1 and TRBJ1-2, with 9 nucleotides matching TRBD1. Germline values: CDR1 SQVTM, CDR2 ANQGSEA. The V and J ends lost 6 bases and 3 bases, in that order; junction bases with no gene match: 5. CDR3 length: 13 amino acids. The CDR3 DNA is TGCAGCGTCGGGACAGGGTTTGACTATGGCTACACCTTC. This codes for CSVGTGFDYGYTF.

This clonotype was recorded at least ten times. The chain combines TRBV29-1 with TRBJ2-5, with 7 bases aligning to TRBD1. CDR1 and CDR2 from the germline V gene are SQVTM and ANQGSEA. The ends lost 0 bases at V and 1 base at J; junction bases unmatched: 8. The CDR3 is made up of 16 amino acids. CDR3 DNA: TGCAGCGTTGAAGACCACAGACAGGGCCTCCAAGAGACCCAGTACTTC. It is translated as CSVEDHRQGLQETQYF. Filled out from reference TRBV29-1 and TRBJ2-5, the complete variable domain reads SAVISQKPSRDICQRGTSLTIQCQVDSQVTMMFWYRQQPGQSLTLIATANQGSEATYESGFVIDKFPISRPNLTFSTLTVSNMSPEDSSIYLCSVEDHRQGLQETQYFGPGTRLLVL.

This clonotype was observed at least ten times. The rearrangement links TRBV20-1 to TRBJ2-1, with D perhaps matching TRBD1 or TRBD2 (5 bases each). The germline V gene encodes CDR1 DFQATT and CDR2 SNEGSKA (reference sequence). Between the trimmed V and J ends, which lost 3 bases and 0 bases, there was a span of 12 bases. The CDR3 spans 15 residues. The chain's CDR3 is CSARGTFSSYNEQFF. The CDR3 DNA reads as TGCAGTGCTAGGGGGACGTTTAGCTCCTACAATGAGCAGTTCTTC.

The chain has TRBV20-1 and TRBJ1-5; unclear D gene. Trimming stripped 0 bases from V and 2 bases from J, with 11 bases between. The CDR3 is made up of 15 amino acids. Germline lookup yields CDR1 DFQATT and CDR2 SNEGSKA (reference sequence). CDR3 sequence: CSARETMVGNQPQHF. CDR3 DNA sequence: TGCAGTGCTAGAGAAACGATGGTGGGCAATCAGCCCCAGCATTTT.

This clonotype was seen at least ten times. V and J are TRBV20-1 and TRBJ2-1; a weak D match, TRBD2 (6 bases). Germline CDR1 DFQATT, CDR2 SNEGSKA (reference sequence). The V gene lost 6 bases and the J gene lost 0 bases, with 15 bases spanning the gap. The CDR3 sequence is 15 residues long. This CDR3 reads CSAGDGSSSYNEQFF. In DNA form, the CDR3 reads TGCAGTGCCGGGGACGGGAGCAGCTCCTACAATGAGCAGTTCTTC.

In nucleotides, the CDR3 is TGTGCCAGCAGTTCGACAGGGACGGAAGCTTTCTTT. This sequence encodes CASSSTGTEAFF. The chain combines TRBV12-3 or TRBV12-4 with TRBJ1-1, with 7 bases that match TRBD1. This CDR3 has 12 residues. J was trimmed by 8 bases and V by 4 bases; bases with no gene match: 4.

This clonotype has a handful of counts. The CDR3 region is CASSSGQGGVYEQYF. The CDR3 region has the DNA TGTGCCAGCAGCTCCGGACAGGGGGGAGTCTACGAGCAGTACTTC. The chain combines TRBV7-7 with TRBJ2-7, with 10 bases that match TRBD1. Germline V gives CDR1 SSHAT, CDR2 FNYEAQ (reference sequence). The CDR3 is 15 amino acids. The V and J ends lost 4 bases and 3 bases, in that order; junction bases with no gene match: 6. Complete variable domain (other parts from reference TRBV7-7 and TRBJ2-7): GAGVSQSPRYKVTKRGQDVTLRCDPISSHATLYWYQQALGQGPEFLTYFNYEAQPDKSGLPSDRFSAERPEGSISTLTIQRTEQRDSAMYRCASSSGQGGVYEQYFGPGTRLTVT.

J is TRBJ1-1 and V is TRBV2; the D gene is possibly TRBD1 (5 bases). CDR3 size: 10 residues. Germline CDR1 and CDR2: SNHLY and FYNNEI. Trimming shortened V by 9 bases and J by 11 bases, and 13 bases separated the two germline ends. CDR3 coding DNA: TGTGCCAGGGAGGGACCAGGGGCTTTCTTT. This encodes CAREGPGAFF.

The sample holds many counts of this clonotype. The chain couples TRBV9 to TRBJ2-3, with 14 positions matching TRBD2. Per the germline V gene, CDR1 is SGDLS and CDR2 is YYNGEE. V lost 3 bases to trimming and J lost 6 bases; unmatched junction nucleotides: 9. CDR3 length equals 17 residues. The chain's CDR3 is CASSGPGLAGGMDTQYF. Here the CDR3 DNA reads TGTGCCAGCAGCGGCCCTGGACTAGCGGGGGGCATGGATACGCAGTATTTT. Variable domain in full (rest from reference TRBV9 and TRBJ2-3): DSGVTQTPKHLITATGQRVTLRCSPRSGDLSVYWYQQSLDQGLQFLIQYYNGEERAKGNILERFSAQQFPDLHSELNLSSLELGDSALYFCASSGPGLAGGMDTQYFGPGTRLTVL.

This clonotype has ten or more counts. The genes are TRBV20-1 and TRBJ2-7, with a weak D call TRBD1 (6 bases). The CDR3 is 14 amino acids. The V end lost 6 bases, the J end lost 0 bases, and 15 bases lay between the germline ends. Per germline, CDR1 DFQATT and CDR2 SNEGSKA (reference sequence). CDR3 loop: CSATSGTYSYEQYF. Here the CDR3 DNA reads TGCAGTGCCACTTCCGGGACATACTCCTACGAGCAGTACTTC.

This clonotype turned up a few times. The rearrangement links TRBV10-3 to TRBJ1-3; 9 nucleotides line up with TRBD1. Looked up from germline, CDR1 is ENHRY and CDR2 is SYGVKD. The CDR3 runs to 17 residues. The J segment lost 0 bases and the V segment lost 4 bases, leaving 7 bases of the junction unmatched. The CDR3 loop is CAISVLGQGPSGNTIYF. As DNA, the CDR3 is TGTGCCATCAGTGTCCTGGGACAGGGTCCCTCTGGAAACACCATATATTTT.

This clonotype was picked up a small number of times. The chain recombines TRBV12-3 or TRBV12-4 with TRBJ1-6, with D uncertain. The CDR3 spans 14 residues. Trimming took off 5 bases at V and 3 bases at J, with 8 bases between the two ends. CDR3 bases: TGTGCCAGCAGTCTCCGGAGCTATAATTCACCCCTCCACTTT. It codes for CASSLRSYNSPLHF.

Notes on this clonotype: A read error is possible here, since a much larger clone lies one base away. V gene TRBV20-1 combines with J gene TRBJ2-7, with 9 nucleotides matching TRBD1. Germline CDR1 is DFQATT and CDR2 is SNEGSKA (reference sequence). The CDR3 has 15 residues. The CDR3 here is CSTRGAGTGPYEQYF. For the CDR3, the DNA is TGCAGTACTAGAGGGGCCGGGACAGGGCCCTACGAGCAGTACTTC.

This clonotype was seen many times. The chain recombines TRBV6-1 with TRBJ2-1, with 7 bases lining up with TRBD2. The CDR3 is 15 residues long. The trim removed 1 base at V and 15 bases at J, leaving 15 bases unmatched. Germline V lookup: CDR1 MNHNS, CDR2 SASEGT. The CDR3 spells CASSEVGGGGVSLFF. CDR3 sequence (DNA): TGTGCCAGCAGTGAAGTTGGGGGTGGGGGGGTTAGTCTGTTCTTC.

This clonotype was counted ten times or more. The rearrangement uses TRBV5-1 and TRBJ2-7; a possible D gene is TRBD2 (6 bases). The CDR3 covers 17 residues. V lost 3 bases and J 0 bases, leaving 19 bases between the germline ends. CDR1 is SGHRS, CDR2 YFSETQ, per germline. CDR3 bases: TGCGCCAGCAGCTCATCCTCCCTCGGGACTCGCTCCTACGAGCAGTACTTC. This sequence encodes CASSSSSLGTRSYEQYF.

CDR3 coding DNA: TGTGCCAGCAGCGGACAGGACACAGGCACAGATACGCAGTATTTT. Residues: CASSGQDTGTDTQYF. The V gene is TRBV2, the J gene TRBJ2-3; TRBD1 agrees at 7 bases. The CDR3 spans 15 residues. The trim removed 6 bases at V and 1 base at J, leaving 7 bases unmatched. CDR1 and CDR2 from the germline V gene are SNHLY and FYNNEI.

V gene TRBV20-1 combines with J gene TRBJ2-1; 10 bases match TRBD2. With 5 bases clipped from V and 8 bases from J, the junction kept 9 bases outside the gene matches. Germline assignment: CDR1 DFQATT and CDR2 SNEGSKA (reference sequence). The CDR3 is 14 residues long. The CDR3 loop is CSALVSGRADEQFF. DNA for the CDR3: TGCAGTGCTTTGGTGAGCGGGAGGGCAGATGAGCAGTTCTTC.

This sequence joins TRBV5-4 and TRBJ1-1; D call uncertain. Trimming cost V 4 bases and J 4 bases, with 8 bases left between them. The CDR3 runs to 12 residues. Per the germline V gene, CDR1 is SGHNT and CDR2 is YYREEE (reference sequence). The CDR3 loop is CASSPRPTEAFF. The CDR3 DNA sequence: TGTGCCAGCAGCCCCCGTCCCACTGAAGCTTTCTTT.